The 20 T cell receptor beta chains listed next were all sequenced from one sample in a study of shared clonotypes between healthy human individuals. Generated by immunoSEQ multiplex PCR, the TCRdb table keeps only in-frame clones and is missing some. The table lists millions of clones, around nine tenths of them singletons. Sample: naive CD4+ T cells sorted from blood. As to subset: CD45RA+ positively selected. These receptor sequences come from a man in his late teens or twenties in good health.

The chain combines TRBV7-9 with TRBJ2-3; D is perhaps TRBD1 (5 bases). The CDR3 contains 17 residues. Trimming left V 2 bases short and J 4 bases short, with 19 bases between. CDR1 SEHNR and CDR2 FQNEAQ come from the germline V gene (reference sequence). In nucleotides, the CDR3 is TGTGCCAGCAGCTTAATTGTAGGCAGGGTGCCCGCAGATACGCAGTATTTT. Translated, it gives CASSLIVGRVPADTQYF.

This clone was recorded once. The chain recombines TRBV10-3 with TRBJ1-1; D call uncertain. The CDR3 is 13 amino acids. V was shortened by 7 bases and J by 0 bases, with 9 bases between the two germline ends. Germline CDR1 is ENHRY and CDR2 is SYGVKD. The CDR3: CAITMTMNTEAFF. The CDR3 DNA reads TGTGCCATCACCATGACCATGAACACTGAAGCTTTCTTT.

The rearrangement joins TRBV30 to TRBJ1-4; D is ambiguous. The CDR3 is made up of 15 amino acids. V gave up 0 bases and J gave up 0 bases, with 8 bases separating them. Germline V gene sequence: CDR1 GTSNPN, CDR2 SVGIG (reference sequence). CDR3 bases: TGTGCCTGGAGTGTCGGGTCCACAACTAATGAAAAACTGTTTTTT. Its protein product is CAWSVGSTTNEKLFF.

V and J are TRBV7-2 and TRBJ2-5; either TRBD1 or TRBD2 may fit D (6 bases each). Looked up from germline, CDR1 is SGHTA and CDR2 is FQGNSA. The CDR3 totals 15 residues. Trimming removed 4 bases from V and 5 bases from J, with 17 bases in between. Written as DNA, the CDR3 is TGTGCCAGCAGCTCCCAAAGGGGGGCGACGGAGACCCAGTACTTC. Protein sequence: CASSSQRGATETQYF. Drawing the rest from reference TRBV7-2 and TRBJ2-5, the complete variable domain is GAGVSQSPSNKVTEKGKDVELRCDPISGHTALYWYRQSLGQGLEFLIYFQGNSAPDKSGLPSDRFSAERTGGSVSTLTIQRTQQEDSAVYLCASSSQRGATETQYFGPGTRLLVL.

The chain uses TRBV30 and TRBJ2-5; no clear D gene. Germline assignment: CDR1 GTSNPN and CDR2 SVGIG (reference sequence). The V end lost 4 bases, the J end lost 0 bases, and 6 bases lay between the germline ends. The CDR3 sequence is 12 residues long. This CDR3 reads CAWNQNQETQYF. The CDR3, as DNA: TGTGCCTGGAACCAAAACCAAGAGACCCAGTACTTC.

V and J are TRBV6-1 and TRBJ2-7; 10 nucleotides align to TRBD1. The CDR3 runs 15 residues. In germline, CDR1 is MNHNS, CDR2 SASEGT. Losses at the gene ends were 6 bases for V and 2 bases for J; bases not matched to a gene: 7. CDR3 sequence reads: CASRMGGTGAYEQYF. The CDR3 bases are TGTGCCAGCAGGATGGGGGGGACAGGGGCCTACGAGCAGTACTTC.

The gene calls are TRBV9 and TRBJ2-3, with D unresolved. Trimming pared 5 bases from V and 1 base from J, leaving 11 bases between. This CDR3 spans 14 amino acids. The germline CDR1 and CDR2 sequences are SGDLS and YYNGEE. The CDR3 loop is CASSYIPGTDTQYF. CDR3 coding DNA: TGTGCCAGCAGTTACATCCCAGGCACAGATACGCAGTATTTT.

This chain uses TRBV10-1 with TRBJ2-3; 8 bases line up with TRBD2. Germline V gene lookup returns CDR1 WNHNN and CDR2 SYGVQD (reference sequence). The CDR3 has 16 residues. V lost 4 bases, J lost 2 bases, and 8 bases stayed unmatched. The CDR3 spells CASSVSSGLSTDTQYF. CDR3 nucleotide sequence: TGCGCCAGCAGTGTTTCTAGCGGGCTCTCCACAGATACGCAGTATTTT.

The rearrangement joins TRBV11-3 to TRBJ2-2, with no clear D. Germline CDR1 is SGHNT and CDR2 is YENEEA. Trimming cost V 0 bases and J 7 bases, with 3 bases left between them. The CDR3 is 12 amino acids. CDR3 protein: CASSLEIGELFF. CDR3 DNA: TGTGCCAGCAGCTTAGAAATCGGGGAGCTGTTTTTT.

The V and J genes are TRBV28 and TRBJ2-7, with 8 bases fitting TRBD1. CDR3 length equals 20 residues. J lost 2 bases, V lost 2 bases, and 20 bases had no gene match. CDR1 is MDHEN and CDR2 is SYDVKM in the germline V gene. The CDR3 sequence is CASSLGQGASGFKGPYEQYF. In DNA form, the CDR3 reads TGTGCCAGCAGTTTAGGTCAGGGGGCAAGTGGGTTTAAAGGCCCCTACGAGCAGTACTTC.

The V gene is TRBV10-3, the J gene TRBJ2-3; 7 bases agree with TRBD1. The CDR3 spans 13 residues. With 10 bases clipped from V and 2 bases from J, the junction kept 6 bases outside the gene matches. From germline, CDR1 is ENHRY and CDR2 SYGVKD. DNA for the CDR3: TGTGCCACCAAACAGGGGTCCACAGATACGCAGTATTTT. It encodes CATKQGSTDTQYF.

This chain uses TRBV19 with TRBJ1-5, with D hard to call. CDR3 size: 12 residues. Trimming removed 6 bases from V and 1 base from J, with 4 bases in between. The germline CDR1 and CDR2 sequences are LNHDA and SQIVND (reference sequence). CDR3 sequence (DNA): TGTGCCAGTAGCTGGAGCAATCAGCCCCAGCATTTT. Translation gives CASSWSNQPQHF.

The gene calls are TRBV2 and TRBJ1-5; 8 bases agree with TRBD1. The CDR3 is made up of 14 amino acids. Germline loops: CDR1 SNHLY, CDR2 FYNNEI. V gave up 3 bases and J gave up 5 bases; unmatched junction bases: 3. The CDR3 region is CASSDSGGYQPQHF. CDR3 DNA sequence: TGTGCCAGCAGTGATTCAGGGGGCTATCAGCCCCAGCATTTT. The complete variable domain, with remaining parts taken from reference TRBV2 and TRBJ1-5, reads EPEVTQTPSHQVTQMGQEVILRCVPISNHLYFYWYRQILGQKVEFLVSFYNNEISEKSEIFDDQFSVERPDGSNFTLKIRSTKLEDSAMYFCASSDSGGYQPQHFGDGTRLSIL.

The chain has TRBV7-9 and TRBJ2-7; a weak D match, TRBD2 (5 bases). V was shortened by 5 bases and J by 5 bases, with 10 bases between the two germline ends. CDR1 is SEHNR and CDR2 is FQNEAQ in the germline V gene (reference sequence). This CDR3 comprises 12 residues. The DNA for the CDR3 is TGTGCCAGCAGCCCGGGGTCCCACGAGCAGTACTTC. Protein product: CASSPGSHEQYF.

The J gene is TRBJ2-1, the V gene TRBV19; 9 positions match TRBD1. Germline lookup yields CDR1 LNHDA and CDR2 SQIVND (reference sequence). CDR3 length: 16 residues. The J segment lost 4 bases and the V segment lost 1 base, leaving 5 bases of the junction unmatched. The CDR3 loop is CASSIADRGPYNEQFF. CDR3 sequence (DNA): TGTGCCAGTAGTATAGCGGACAGGGGTCCGTACAATGAGCAGTTCTTC.

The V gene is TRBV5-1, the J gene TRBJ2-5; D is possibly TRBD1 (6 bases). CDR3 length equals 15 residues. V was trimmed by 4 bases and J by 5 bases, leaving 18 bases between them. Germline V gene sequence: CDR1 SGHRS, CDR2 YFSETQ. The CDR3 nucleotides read TGCGCCAGCAGCAAGAGGGGGTTCCCTAAGGAGACCCAGTACTTC. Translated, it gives CASSKRGFPKETQYF.

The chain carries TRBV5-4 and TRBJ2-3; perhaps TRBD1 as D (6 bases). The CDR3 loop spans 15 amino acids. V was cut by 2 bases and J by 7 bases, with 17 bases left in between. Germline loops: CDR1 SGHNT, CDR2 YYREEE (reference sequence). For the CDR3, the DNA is TGTGCCAGCAGCTTCGACGCAGGGGCCCAGAATACGCAGTATTTT. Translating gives CASSFDAGAQNTQYF.

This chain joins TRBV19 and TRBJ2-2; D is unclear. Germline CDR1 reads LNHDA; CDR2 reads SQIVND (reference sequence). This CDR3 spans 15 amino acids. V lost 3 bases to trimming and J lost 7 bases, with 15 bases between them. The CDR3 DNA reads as TGTGCCAGTAGTATCGCGCGTCAACTGGTCGGGGAGCTGTTTTTT. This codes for CASSIARQLVGELFF.

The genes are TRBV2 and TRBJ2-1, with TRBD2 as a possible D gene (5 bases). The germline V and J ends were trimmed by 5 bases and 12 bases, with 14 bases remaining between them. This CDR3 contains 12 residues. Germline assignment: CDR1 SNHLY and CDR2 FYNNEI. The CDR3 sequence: CASSLPGSGQFF. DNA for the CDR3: TGTGCCAGCAGTTTACCGGGGTCGGGGCAGTTCTTC.

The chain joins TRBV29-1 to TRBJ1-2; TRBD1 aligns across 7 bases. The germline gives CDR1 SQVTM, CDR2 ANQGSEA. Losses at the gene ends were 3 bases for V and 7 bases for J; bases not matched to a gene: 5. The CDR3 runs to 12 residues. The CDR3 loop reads CSVDVDRSGYTF. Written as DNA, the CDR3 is TGCAGCGTTGATGTGGACAGGAGTGGCTACACCTTC. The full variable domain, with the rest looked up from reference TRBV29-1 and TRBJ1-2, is SAVISQKPSRDICQRGTSLTIQCQVDSQVTMMFWYRQQPGQSLTLIATANQGSEATYESGFVIDKFPISRPNLTFSTLTVSNMSPEDSSIYLCSVDVDRSGYTFGSGTRLTVV.